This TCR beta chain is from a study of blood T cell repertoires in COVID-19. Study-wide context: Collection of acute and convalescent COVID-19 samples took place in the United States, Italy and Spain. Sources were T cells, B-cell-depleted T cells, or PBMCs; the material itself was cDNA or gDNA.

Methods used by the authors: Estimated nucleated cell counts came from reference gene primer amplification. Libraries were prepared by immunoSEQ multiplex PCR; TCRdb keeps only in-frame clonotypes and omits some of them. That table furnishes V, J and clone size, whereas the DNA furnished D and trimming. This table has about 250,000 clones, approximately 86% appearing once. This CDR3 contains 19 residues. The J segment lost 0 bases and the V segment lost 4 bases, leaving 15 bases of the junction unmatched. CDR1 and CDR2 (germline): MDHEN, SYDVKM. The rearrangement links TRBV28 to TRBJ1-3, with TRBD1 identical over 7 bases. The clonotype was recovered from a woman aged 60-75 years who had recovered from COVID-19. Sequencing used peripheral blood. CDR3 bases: TGTGCCAGCAGTTCCCTACCCCTGACAGGGCAAGGCTCTGGAAACACCATATATTTT. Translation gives CASSSLPLTGQGSGNTIYF.